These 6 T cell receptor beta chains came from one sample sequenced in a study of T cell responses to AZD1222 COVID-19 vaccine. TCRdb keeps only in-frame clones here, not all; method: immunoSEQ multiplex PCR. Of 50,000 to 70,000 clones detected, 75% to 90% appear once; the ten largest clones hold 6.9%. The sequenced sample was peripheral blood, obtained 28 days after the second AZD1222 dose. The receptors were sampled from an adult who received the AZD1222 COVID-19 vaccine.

CDR3: CASSDPGQGINYGYTF. In DNA form, the CDR3 reads TGTGCCAGCAGTGATCCGGGACAGGGAATTAACTATGGCTACACCTTC. This chain joins TRBV25-1 and TRBJ1-2; TRBD1 aligns across 9 bases. The CDR3 loop spans 16 amino acids. CDR1 and CDR2 from the germline V gene are MGHDK and SYGVNS. J gave up 1 base and V 3 bases, and 6 bases lay outside the gene matches.

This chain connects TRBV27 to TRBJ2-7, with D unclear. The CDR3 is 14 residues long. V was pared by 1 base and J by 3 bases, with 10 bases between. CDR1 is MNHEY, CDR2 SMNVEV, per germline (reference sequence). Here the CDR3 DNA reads TGTGCCAGCAGTTTATTCGCCGGATACTACGAGCAGTACTTC. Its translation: CASSLFAGYYEQYF.

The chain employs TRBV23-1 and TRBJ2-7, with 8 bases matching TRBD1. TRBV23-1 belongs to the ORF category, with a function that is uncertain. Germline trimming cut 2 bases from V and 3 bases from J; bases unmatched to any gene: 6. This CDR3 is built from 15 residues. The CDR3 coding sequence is TGCGCCAGCAGTCAAAGGACAGGGCCGGACTACGAGCAGTACTTC. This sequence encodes CASSQRTGPDYEQYF.

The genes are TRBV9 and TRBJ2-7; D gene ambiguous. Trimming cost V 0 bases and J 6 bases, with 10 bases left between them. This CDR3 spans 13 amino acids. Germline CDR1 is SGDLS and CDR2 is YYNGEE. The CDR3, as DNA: TGTGCCAGCAGCGTAGGCCCCTACGGCGAGCAGTACTTC. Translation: CASSVGPYGEQYF.

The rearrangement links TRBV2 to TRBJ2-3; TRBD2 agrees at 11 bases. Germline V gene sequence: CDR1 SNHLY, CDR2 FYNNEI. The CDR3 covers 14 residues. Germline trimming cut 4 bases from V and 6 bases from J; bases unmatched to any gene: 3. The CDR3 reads CASSVLAGVDTQYF. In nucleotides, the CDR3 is TGTGCCAGCAGTGTACTAGCGGGAGTTGATACGCAGTATTTT. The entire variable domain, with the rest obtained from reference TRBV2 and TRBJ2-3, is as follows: EPEVTQTPSHQVTQMGQEVILRCVPISNHLYFYWYRQILGQKVEFLVSFYNNEISEKSEIFDDQFSVERPDGSNFTLKIRSTKLEDSAMYFCASSVLAGVDTQYFGPGTRLTVL.

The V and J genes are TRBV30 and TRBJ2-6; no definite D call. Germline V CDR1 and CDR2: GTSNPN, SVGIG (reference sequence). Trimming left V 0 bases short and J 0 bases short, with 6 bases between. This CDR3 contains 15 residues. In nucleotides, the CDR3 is TGTGCCTGGAGTGTAGGGTACTCTGGGGCCAACGTCCTGACTTTC. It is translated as CAWSVGYSGANVLTF.